These 5 T cell receptor beta chains originate from one sample sequenced in a study of T cells expressing NK-cell markers. TCRdb derives one entry per CDR3 protein from the 5' RACE reads, leaving out DNA. This sample lists approximately 440,000 distinct CDR3 sequences; its ten largest clones have almost 1.5%. Material: blood T cells: a sorted CD56 or NKG2C T cell subset, CD4+ or CD8+ T cells, or bulk PBMC T cells (not recorded which). These receptors came from a woman between 45 and 60 years old in good health.

The rearrangement uses TRBV29-1 and TRBJ2-4; TCRdb proposes TRBD2, but this gene call is untestable without DNA. This CDR3 is built from 14 residues. CDR1 and CDR2 from the germline V gene are SQVTM and ANQGSEA. The CDR3: CSVSGPFTKNIQYF.

This chain joins TRBV2 and TRBJ1-6. CDR1 is SNHLY, CDR2 FYNNEI, per germline. The CDR3 covers 14 residues. The CDR3 loop is CASSEAMVNSPLHF.

This chain uses TRBV5-1 with TRBJ2-7. The CDR3 is 13 residues long. From germline, CDR1 is SGHRS and CDR2 YFSETQ. The CDR3 sequence is CASTKTGSYEQYF.

The rearrangement links TRBV20-1 to TRBJ1-5; TCRdb's assignment of TRBD1 cannot be checked, as there is no DNA. This CDR3 is built from 16 residues. In germline, CDR1 is DFQATT, CDR2 SNEGSKA (reference sequence). CDR3 sequence reads: CSARDRVKGSAQPQHF.

V usage is TRBV6-5 and J usage is TRBJ2-1. The CDR3 spans 16 residues. Per the germline V gene, CDR1 is MNHEY and CDR2 is SVGAGI. CDR3 loop: CASSYSMGFSYNEQFF.